These 5 T cell receptor beta chains were all obtained from the same sample, sequenced in a study of shared clonotypes between healthy human individuals. Profiling relied on immunoSEQ multiplex PCR, and the TCRdb table lists in-frame clones only, not all of them. The sample has some 650,000 clones, more than 95% seen once. What was sequenced was naive CD4+ T cells sorted from blood. Subset in this sample: CD45RA+ positively selected. These receptor sequences come from a woman aged 25 to 39 in good health.

This chain connects TRBV11-1 to TRBJ2-5, with no clear D. CDR3 length equals 14 residues. V was trimmed by 4 bases and J by 5 bases, leaving 14 bases between them. Looked up from germline, CDR1 is SGHAT and CDR2 is FQDESV (reference sequence). CDR3 residues: CASSSGLGGETQYF. CDR3 DNA sequence: TGTGCCAGCAGCTCGGGCCTGGGTGGCGAGACCCAGTACTTC.

This chain links TRBV4-2 with TRBJ2-1, with TRBD2 matching 11 bases. The V gene's germline CDR1 is LGHNA and CDR2 YNFKEQ. V trimming: 0 bases; J trimming: 7 bases; junction bases outside the gene matches: 5. CDR3 length equals 16 residues. CDR3 sequence reads: CASSQETSGDENEQFF. CDR3 DNA: TGTGCCAGCAGCCAAGAGACTAGCGGGGACGAGAATGAGCAGTTCTTC.

The chain carries TRBV4-1 and TRBJ1-5; D is possibly TRBD1 (5 bases). The germline gives CDR1 MGHRA, CDR2 YSYEKL. V lost 0 bases to trimming and J lost 7 bases, with 10 bases between them. The CDR3 is 14 amino acids. The CDR3 DNA is TGCGCCAGCAGCCAAGAGAGGGACGGGCAGCCCCAGCATTTT. It codes for CASSQERDGQPQHF.

This chain connects TRBV6-5 to TRBJ2-1; D unclear. This CDR3 spans 15 amino acids. Trimming removed 2 bases from V and 5 bases from J, with 13 bases in between. Germline values: CDR1 MNHEY, CDR2 SVGAGI. Written as DNA, the CDR3 is TGTGCCAGCAGTTACCTCCCAGCGTCAGACAATGAGCAGTTCTTC. Translating gives CASSYLPASDNEQFF.

This chain joins TRBV15 and TRBJ2-4; D may be TRBD2 (5 bases). The CDR3 covers 12 residues. CDR1 and CDR2 (germline): LNHNV, YYDKDF (reference sequence). The ends were cut back, 0 bases at V and 15 bases at J, with 12 bases in the middle. As DNA, the CDR3 is TGTGCCACCAGCAGAGATTCCGGGAATGGGTACTTC. It is translated as CATSRDSGNGYF.